Each of the 13 T cell receptor beta chains below was sequenced from the same sample in a study of T-cell reconstitution after alpha-beta-depleted transplantation in children. It was with unique molecular identifiers that the TCRbeta library was prepared. MiXCR, applied by TCRdb to the PCR reads, yields one record per CDR3 protein. Of 150,000 to 200,000 distinct CDR3 sequences in the sample, approximately 14% were seen once. This specimen was PBMCs from the stem cell graft donor, taken from the stem cell graft. All receptors come from a human donor who donated a stem cell graft to a child with acute lymphoblastic leukemia.

This clonotype was recorded at least ten times. The chain carries TRBV28 and TRBJ2-3; D possibly uses TRBD1 or TRBD2 (6 bases each). CDR3 length equals 14 residues. In germline, CDR1 is MDHEN, CDR2 SYDVKM. The ends were cut back, 6 bases at V and 4 bases at J, with 14 bases in the middle. The CDR3 sequence is CASSSRGPSDTQYF. The CDR3 DNA reads as TGTGCCAGCAGCTCACGGGGGCCGTCAGATACGCAGTATTTT.

This chain uses TRBV7-9 with TRBJ2-6; D uncertain. Germline V lookup: CDR1 SEHNR, CDR2 FQNEAQ (reference sequence). This CDR3 has 15 residues. V was clipped by 9 bases and J by 0 bases, with 12 bases between them. The chain's CDR3 is CASYPRSSGANVLTF. DNA for the CDR3: TGTGCCAGTTACCCTAGGAGCTCTGGGGCCAACGTCCTGACTTTC.

This clonotype came up many times. This chain links TRBV20-1 with TRBJ1-2; D gene unclear. Germline values: CDR1 DFQATT, CDR2 SNEGSKA (reference sequence). There are 13 residues in the CDR3. Trimming cost V 5 bases and J 8 bases, with 18 bases left between them. CDR3 loop: CSAASQATGGYTF. CDR3 nucleotide sequence: TGCAGTGCTGCAAGCCAGGCGACGGGCGGCTACACCTTC.

This clonotype came up many times. The chain uses TRBV11-2 and TRBJ2-1; D is unresolved. Germline CDR1 is SGHAT and CDR2 is FQNNGV. Trimming cost V 3 bases and J 7 bases, with 16 bases left between them. The CDR3 is 15 residues long. DNA for the CDR3: TGTGCCAGCAGCTTCACGCGCTATAAAGGGAATGAGCAGTTCTTC. Encoded protein: CASSFTRYKGNEQFF.

This clonotype was detected many times. The chain carries TRBV28 and TRBJ2-3, with TRBD2 matching over 7 bases. Germline CDR1 and CDR2: MDHEN and SYDVKM. The length of the CDR3 is 14 residues. With V trimmed by 4 bases and J by 2 bases, 3 bases remained unmatched. The CDR3 spells CASSWGGYTDTQYF. CDR3 bases: TGTGCCAGCAGTTGGGGGGGGTACACAGATACGCAGTATTTT.

This clonotype was found many times. The chain joins TRBV12-3 or TRBV12-4 to TRBJ2-7; 10 bases are a match to TRBD2. CDR3 length equals 15 residues. Trimming cost V 6 bases and J 3 bases; bases outside gene matches: 8. This CDR3 is CASSPVAGGSYEQYF. CDR3 in DNA: TGTGCCAGCAGCCCCGTAGCGGGAGGAAGCTACGAGCAGTACTTC.

There are many counts of this clonotype. This chain links TRBV12-3 or TRBV12-4 with TRBJ2-4, with 9 nucleotides matching TRBD2. The CDR3 spans 16 residues. With 1 base clipped from V and 8 bases from J, the junction kept 9 bases outside the gene matches. The CDR3 loop reads CASSLGLAGGPYIQYF. CDR3 sequence (DNA): TGTGCCAGCAGTTTAGGGCTGGCGGGAGGGCCCTACATTCAGTACTTC.

This clonotype has ten or more counts. CDR3: CASETGQGLVGTEAFF. As DNA, the CDR3 is TGTGCCAGCGAAACGGGACAGGGGTTAGTTGGCACTGAAGCTTTCTTT. This rearrangement joins TRBV28 to TRBJ1-1; 10 bases line up with TRBD1. Trimming cost V 8 bases and J 4 bases; bases outside gene matches: 13. Germline CDR1 reads MDHEN; CDR2 reads SYDVKM. There are 16 residues in the CDR3.

This clonotype came up a few times. V usage is TRBV24-1 and J usage is TRBJ2-1; 8 positions match TRBD2. Germline CDR1 is KGHDR and CDR2 is SFDVKD. The CDR3 extends over 15 amino acids. With V trimmed by 5 bases and J by 5 bases, 7 bases remained unmatched. CDR3 sequence (DNA): TGTGCCACCAGTGCGGGTAGCGGGAAAGACAATGAGCAGTTCTTC. Translation: CATSAGSGKDNEQFF.

In its sample, this clonotype was seen many times. The V gene is TRBV10-3, the J gene TRBJ2-7; D might be TRBD1 or TRBD2, each matching 5 bases. The V end lost 3 bases, the J end lost 2 bases, and 11 bases lay between the germline ends. Germline CDR1 and CDR2: ENHRY and SYGVKD. This CDR3 has 14 residues. In nucleotides, the CDR3 is TGTGCCATCAGTGACAGGGCAGCGGCCTACGAGCAGTACTTC. Its translation is CAISDRAAAYEQYF.

This clonotype has at least ten counts. The chain has TRBV5-1 and TRBJ2-1; TRBD2 aligns across 11 bases. From germline, CDR1 is SGHRS and CDR2 YFSETQ. The length of the CDR3 is 14 residues. Losses at the gene ends were 6 bases for V and 6 bases for J; bases not matched to a gene: 5. For the CDR3, the DNA is TGCGCCAGCACCTTCACTAGCGGGAGCAATGAGCAGTTCTTC. The encoded protein is CASTFTSGSNEQFF.

This clonotype appeared a few times. Here the CDR3 DNA reads TGTGCCAGCAGCTCCGTCGGGTCCCCCAGGAACGAGCAGTACTTC. Encoded protein: CASSSVGSPRNEQYF. This chain links TRBV5-5 with TRBJ2-7; D is unclear. CDR1 is SGHKS, CDR2 YYEKEE, per germline (reference sequence). The ends were cut back, 3 bases at V and 5 bases at J, with 18 bases in the middle. This CDR3 has 15 amino acids. The full variable domain, its missing parts supplied by reference TRBV5-5 and TRBJ2-7, is DAGVTQSPTHLIKTRGQQVTLRCSPISGHKSVSWYQQVLGQGPQFIFQYYEKEERGRGNFPDRFSARQFPNYSSELNVNALLLGDSALYLCASSSVGSPRNEQYFGPGTRLTVT.

Only a few counts were recorded for this clonotype. A junction end diverges from the germline sequence, so it may reflect a read error. The chain is built from TRBV27 and TRBJ2-6; D may match TRBD1 or TRBD2 (6 bases each). The germline V gene has CDR1 MNHEY and CDR2 SMNVEV (reference sequence). The CDR3 is 16 residues long. In nucleotides, the CDR3 is TGTGCCAGCAGTTCCAGGGGAGGCTCTGGGGCCAACGGCCTGACTTTC. This encodes CASSSRGGSGANGLTF. Full variable domain (remainder filled in from reference TRBV27 and TRBJ2-6): EAQVTQNPRYLITVTGKKLTVTCSQNMNHEYMSWYRQDPGLGLRQIYYSMNVEVTDKGDVPEGYKVSRKEKRNFPLILESPSPNQTSLYFCASSSRGGSGANGLTFGAGSRLTVL.